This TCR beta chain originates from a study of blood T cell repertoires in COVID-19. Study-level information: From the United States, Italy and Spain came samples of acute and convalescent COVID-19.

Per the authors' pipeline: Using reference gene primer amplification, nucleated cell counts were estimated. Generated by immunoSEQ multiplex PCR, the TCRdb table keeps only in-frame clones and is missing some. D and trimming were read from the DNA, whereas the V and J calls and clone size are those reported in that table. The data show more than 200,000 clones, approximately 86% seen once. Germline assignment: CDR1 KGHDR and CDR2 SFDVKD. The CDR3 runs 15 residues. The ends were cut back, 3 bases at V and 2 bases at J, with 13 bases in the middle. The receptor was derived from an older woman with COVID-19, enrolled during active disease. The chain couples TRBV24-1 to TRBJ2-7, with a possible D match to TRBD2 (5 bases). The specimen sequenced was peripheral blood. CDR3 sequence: CATSDTRKSAYEQYF. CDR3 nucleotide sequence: TGTGCCACCAGTGATACTAGGAAGAGCGCCTACGAGCAGTACTTC.